This TCR beta chain was sequenced in a study of blood T cell repertoires in COVID-19. Per the authors' pipeline: Reference gene primer amplification gave nucleated cell count estimates. TCRdb's copy holds only in-frame clones and misses some; the assay was immunoSEQ multiplex PCR. The DNA gave D and trimming, while V, J and clone size come from that table. The sample lists 90,000 to 110,000 clones; roughly 85% were seen once. This CDR3 has 13 amino acids. V was cut by 3 bases and J by 6 bases, with 12 bases left in between. Sequencing used peripheral blood. The source is a woman of 80 years or more with acute or convalescent COVID-19. The chain employs TRBV12-3 or TRBV12-4 and TRBJ2-7; D may be TRBD2 (5 bases). In DNA form, the CDR3 reads TGTGCCAGCAGTTTTCGGACTCCTTTCGAGCAGTACGTC. It yields the protein CASSFRTPFEQYV.